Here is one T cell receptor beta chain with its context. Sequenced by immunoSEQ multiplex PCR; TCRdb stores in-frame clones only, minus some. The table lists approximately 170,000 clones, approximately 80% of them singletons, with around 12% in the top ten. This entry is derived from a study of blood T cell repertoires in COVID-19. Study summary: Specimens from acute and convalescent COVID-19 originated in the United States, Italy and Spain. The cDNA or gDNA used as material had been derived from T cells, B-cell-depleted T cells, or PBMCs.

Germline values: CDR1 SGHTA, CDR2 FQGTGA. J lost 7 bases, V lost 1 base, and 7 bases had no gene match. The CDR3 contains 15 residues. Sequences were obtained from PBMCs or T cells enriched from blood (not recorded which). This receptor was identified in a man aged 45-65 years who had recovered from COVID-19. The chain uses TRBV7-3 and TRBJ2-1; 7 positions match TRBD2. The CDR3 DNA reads TGTGCCAGCAGCTTAAAGGCGGGGGACGGAAATGAGCAGTTCTTC. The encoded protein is CASSLKAGDGNEQFF.